The following is a T cell receptor (beta chain) sequence with its context. Germline V CDR1 and CDR2: LNHNV, YYDKDF (reference sequence). The length of the CDR3 is 15 residues. V was cut by 5 bases and J by 0 bases, with 12 bases left in between. This sample was taken from a study of OX40 agonist ivuxolimab in advanced cancers. Study-wide context: The dose-escalation cohort was about 87% male, with a mean age of approximately 61 years, ranging about 23 to 90. Earlier treatment with anti-PD-1, anti-PD-L1 or anti-CTLA-4 was permitted, and approximately 38% had received some.

Libraries were prepared by immunoSEQ multiplex PCR; TCRdb keeps only in-frame clonotypes and omits some of them. The sample lists roughly 80,000 clones, over 80% occurring once. This sample comprised CD4+ or CD8+ T cells sorted from blood, obtained in a trial of the OX40 agonist ivuxolimab. The chain couples TRBV15 to TRBJ2-3; D is unclear. The sequence was collected from an adult with an advanced solid tumor such as melanoma, head and neck, liver or kidney cancer. CDR3 DNA: TGTGCCACCAGCTCCCCTTCAGTTAGCACAGATACGCAGTATTTT. It codes for CATSSPSVSTDTQYF.